The present entry profiles one T cell receptor (beta chain) with its context. As yet, its antigen is unknown. The junction and the germline gene differ at one end; a read error may be behind it. The template was RNA from unsorted bulk tissue. Chemotherapy-naive patients with new lung cancer underwent thoracic surgery in China, August–late 2014. The record originates from a study of tumor and adjacent non-tumor tissue in lung cancer. The CDR3 sequence is 14 residues long. Germline V gene lookup returns CDR1 MNHEY and CDR2 SVGEGT. Regarding the study as a whole: Patients with more diverse tumor TCRs had worse survival.

A modified ARM-PCR protocol with three rounds of nested PCR amplified TCRbeta. TCRdb reprocessed the multiplex PCR reads with MiXCR, giving one entry per CDR3 protein. The data show under 140,000 distinct CDR3 sequences, over 75% seen once. The gene calls are TRBV6-2 or TRBV6-3 and TRBJ1-2; D is perhaps TRBD1 (6 bases). This clonotype was obtained from a man aged 65-85 years with non-small cell lung cancer. Sample: lung tumor tissue. The CDR3 nucleotides are TGTGTCAGCAATTATTCGGGGGGCGTGAATGGCTACACCTTC. Translating it yields CVSNYSGGVNGYTF.